A single sample is the source of the 26 T cell receptor beta chains below, sequenced in a study of shared clonotypes between healthy human individuals. The protocol was immunoSEQ multiplex PCR, while the TCRdb copy is restricted to in-frame clones and leaves out a portion. The table lists 2 million to 2.5 million clones, roughly 93% of them singletons. The material sequenced was naive CD4+ T cells from PBMCs. Stated subset: CD45RA+ positively selected. The receptors were sampled from a man aged 18 to 35 in good health. Some clones in this sample may be carry-over from other donors' samples.

The chain couples TRBV29-1 to TRBJ2-7; D might be TRBD1 (6 bases). The CDR3 spans 14 residues. Looked up from germline, CDR1 is SQVTM and CDR2 is ANQGSEA. With 2 bases removed from V and 3 bases from J, the gap between germline ends came to 14 bases. The CDR3 here is CSVEQGIPYYEQYF. CDR3 nucleotides: TGCAGCGTTGAACAGGGGATCCCCTACTACGAGCAGTACTTC.

The chain carries TRBV15 and TRBJ1-5; D unresolved. Germline assignment: CDR1 LNHNV and CDR2 YYDKDF (reference sequence). The V end lost 3 bases, the J end lost 5 bases, and 8 bases lay between the germline ends. The CDR3 length is 13 residues. The CDR3 DNA reads as TGTGCCACCAGCAGCGCACGGTATCAGCCCCAGCATTTT. This codes for CATSSARYQPQHF.

This sequence joins TRBV29-1 and TRBJ2-2, with 11 bases that match TRBD1. The CDR3 spans 16 residues. The germline V gene encodes CDR1 SQVTM and CDR2 ANQGSEA. J was trimmed by 3 bases and V by 6 bases; bases with no gene match: 9. CDR3 sequence reads: CSVAGQGAMDTGELFF. As DNA, the CDR3 is TGCAGCGTCGCCGGACAGGGGGCTATGGACACCGGGGAGCTGTTTTTT.

V and J are TRBV7-2 and TRBJ1-2, with D hard to call. Germline CDR1 SGHTA, CDR2 FQGNSA. The CDR3 contains 16 residues. The V gene lost 4 bases and the J gene lost 3 bases, with 18 bases spanning the gap. CDR3 nucleotides: TGTGCCAGCAGCTCTCGATCGGGCCGCTATGACTATGGCTACACCTTC. This gives the protein CASSSRSGRYDYGYTF.

V gene TRBV2 combines with J gene TRBJ2-3; D is uncertain. The CDR3 extends over 14 amino acids. Per germline, CDR1 SNHLY and CDR2 FYNNEI. V lost 8 bases and J lost 3, with 15 bases in between. CDR3 loop: CASSGRSGTDTQYF. The CDR3 DNA follows: TGTGCCAGCTCTGGACGGAGTGGAACAGATACGCAGTATTTT.

The CDR3 sequence is CASSLTPSNEKLFF. For the CDR3, the DNA is TGTGCCAGCAGCCTCACCCCCAGTAATGAAAAACTGTTTTTT. The genes are TRBV9 and TRBJ1-4; no firm D call. Trimming took 4 bases from V and 4 from J, leaving 11 bases between them. Germline-derived CDR1 and CDR2 are SGDLS and YYNGEE. This CDR3 contains 14 residues.

V is TRBV6-5 and J is TRBJ2-6; D is perhaps TRBD1 (6 bases). In germline, CDR1 is MNHEY, CDR2 SVGAGI. V lost 6 bases to trimming and J lost 3 bases, with 12 bases between them. This CDR3 has 15 residues. This CDR3 is CASSTGSGGANVLTF. Written as DNA, the CDR3 is TGTGCCAGCAGCACAGGGTCGGGTGGGGCCAACGTCCTGACTTTC.

The chain carries TRBV6-4 and TRBJ2-2; D possibly corresponds to TRBD2 (5 bases). Germline V gene sequence: CDR1 MRHNA, CDR2 SNTAGT. Trimming removed 5 bases from V and 0 bases from J, with 10 bases in between. This CDR3 contains 15 residues. The CDR3 region is CASSPRTSNTGELFF. The DNA of the CDR3 is TGTGCCAGCAGTCCGCGGACTTCGAACACCGGGGAGCTGTTTTTT.

This chain joins TRBV5-1 and TRBJ2-3, with 7 nucleotides matching TRBD2. The V gene's germline CDR1 is SGHRS and CDR2 YFSETQ. This CDR3 has 13 amino acids. V lost 7 bases and J lost 0; bases outside the gene matches: 2. The CDR3 is CASGRASTDTQYF. The CDR3 DNA is TGCGCCAGCGGGAGGGCTAGCACAGATACGCAGTATTTT.

This clone has more than one count but fewer than ten. Other nucleotide sequences from this sample produce the same CDR3. In nucleotides, the CDR3 is TGTGCCAGCAGCTTTAGTAGGAACACTGAAGCTTTCTTT. Translating gives CASSFSRNTEAFF. The genes are TRBV7-3 and TRBJ1-1, with D hard to call. CDR1 SGHTA and CDR2 FQGTGA come from the germline V gene. The germline V and J ends were trimmed by 3 bases and 1 base, with 6 bases remaining between them. The CDR3 runs to 13 residues.

This chain's CDR3 is CASSERAGQTQYF. The DNA for the CDR3 is TGCGCCAGCAGTGAAAGGGCTGGGCAGACCCAGTACTTC. The chain combines TRBV10-1 with TRBJ2-5, with D unresolved. The germline V gene has CDR1 WNHNN and CDR2 SYGVQD (reference sequence). V lost 3 bases and J 6 bases, leaving 11 bases between the germline ends. The CDR3 sequence is 13 residues long.

The chain carries TRBV2 and TRBJ1-2, with 9 bases identical to TRBD1. Trimming cost V 3 bases and J 5 bases; bases outside gene matches: 7. This CDR3 spans 15 amino acids. Germline-derived CDR1 and CDR2 are SNHLY and FYNNEI. CDR3 sequence reads: CASSDPGQGWYGYTF. As DNA, the CDR3 is TGTGCCAGCAGTGATCCGGGACAGGGTTGGTATGGCTACACCTTC.

This chain connects TRBV7-2 to TRBJ2-7, with unresolved D. In germline, CDR1 is SGHTA, CDR2 FQGNSA. Trimming took off 0 bases at V and 3 bases at J, with 9 bases between the two ends. The CDR3 has 14 amino acids. The CDR3: CASSLAGTNYEQYF. CDR3 nucleotides: TGTGCCAGCAGCTTAGCAGGCACGAACTACGAGCAGTACTTC.

The rearrangement uses TRBV18 and TRBJ1-1; D gene unclear. This CDR3 region has 16 residues. CDR1 KGHSH and CDR2 LQKENI come from the germline V gene. The V end lost 2 bases, the J end lost 4 bases, and 17 bases lay between the germline ends. DNA for the CDR3: TGTGCCAGCTCACCAATCCCCCTCCAAGGCCCCACTGAAGCTTTCTTT. Translated: CASSPIPLQGPTEAFF.

This clone was seen once. J is TRBJ2-7 and V is TRBV4-2, with D possibly matching TRBD2 (6 bases). Looked up from germline, CDR1 is LGHNA and CDR2 is YNFKEQ. Trimming pared 2 bases from V and 0 bases from J, leaving 17 bases between. The length of the CDR3 is 17 residues. This chain's CDR3 is CASSQMWGGARSYEQYF. CDR3 DNA: TGTGCCAGCAGCCAAATGTGGGGCGGGGCCCGCTCCTACGAGCAGTACTTC.

The chain combines TRBV6-1 with TRBJ2-3; D ambiguous. V was trimmed by 6 bases and J by 2 bases, leaving 3 bases between them. Germline V gives CDR1 MNHNS, CDR2 SASEGT. The CDR3 length is 11 residues. The CDR3 DNA follows: TGTGCCAGCAGGGTCACAGATACGCAGTATTTT. Its translation is CASRVTDTQYF.

Concerning this clone itself: This same CDR3 is encoded by further DNA sequences in the sample. V and J are TRBV18 and TRBJ2-6; D possibly corresponds to TRBD1 (6 bases). CDR1 is KGHSH and CDR2 is LQKENI in the germline V gene. V gave up 3 bases and J gave up 4 bases, with 10 bases separating them. This CDR3 comprises 15 residues. CDR3 residues: CASSPRGSGANVLTF. CDR3 nucleotide sequence: TGTGCCAGCTCACCTAGGGGGTCAGGGGCCAACGTCCTGACTTTC.

The chain recombines TRBV7-9 with TRBJ2-5; possibly TRBD1 or TRBD2 for D (6 bases each). The germline V gene has CDR1 SEHNR and CDR2 FQNEAQ (reference sequence). CDR3 length equals 16 residues. Trimming removed 1 base from V and 2 bases from J, with 14 bases in between. The CDR3 reads CASSLERTAGQETQYF. CDR3 sequence (DNA): TGTGCCAGCAGCTTAGAGAGGACAGCGGGTCAAGAGACCCAGTACTTC.

This sequence joins TRBV27 and TRBJ2-1; possible D gene TRBD2, 6 bases. CDR1 is MNHEY and CDR2 is SMNVEV in the germline V gene (reference sequence). The CDR3 consists of 16 residues. V lost 2 bases and J lost 8, with 19 bases in between. The CDR3 DNA reads as TGTGCCAGCAGTTTACGGCCAGTAGCGGTGTGGGATGAGCAGTTCTTC. Protein sequence: CASSLRPVAVWDEQFF.

This sequence joins TRBV25-1 and TRBJ2-5; tentatively, D is TRBD1 or TRBD2 (7 bases each). Between the trimmed V and J ends, which lost 4 bases and 2 bases, there was a span of 14 bases. CDR3 length equals 15 residues. CDR1 is MGHDK and CDR2 is SYGVNS in the germline V gene. The CDR3 reads CASSVPGGQQETQYF. CDR3 nucleotides: TGTGCCAGCAGTGTCCCGGGGGGACAGCAAGAGACCCAGTACTTC.

The rearrangement uses TRBV7-2 and TRBJ2-7, with 8 bases that match TRBD1. The CDR3 totals 15 residues. The germline CDR1 and CDR2 sequences are SGHTA and FQGNSA. Unmatched junction bases numbered 10, after V lost 6 bases and J lost 3 bases. CDR3 sequence: CASSSYVGQGYEQYF. Here the CDR3 DNA reads TGTGCCAGCAGTTCTTATGTAGGACAGGGCTACGAGCAGTACTTC.

This chain connects TRBV6-6 to TRBJ1-5; D uncertain. The germline CDR1 and CDR2 sequences are MNHNY and SVGAGI (reference sequence). Trimming pared 10 bases from V and 3 bases from J, leaving 16 bases between. The CDR3 length is 14 residues. CDR3 DNA: TGTGCCACGCGCGAGGCTGGGGACAATCAGCCCCAGCATTTT. As protein: CATREAGDNQPQHF.

The V gene is TRBV5-1, the J gene TRBJ2-7, with 7 bases that match TRBD1. Germline CDR1 is SGHRS and CDR2 is YFSETQ. The junction had 8 bases not matched to a gene; V was cut back by 5 bases and J by 3 bases. CDR3 size: 14 residues. CDR3 DNA sequence: TGCGCCAGCAGTACCGGGACAGAACACTACGAGCAGTACTTC. Translated: CASSTGTEHYEQYF.

This chain's CDR3 is CASSQVPTEKLFF. The CDR3 nucleotides are TGCGCCAGCAGCCAAGTCCCGACCGAAAAACTGTTTTTT. The chain is built from TRBV4-1 and TRBJ1-4; D gene unclear. V shed 1 base and J shed 8 bases, with 8 bases lying between them. CDR3 length equals 13 residues. Germline loops: CDR1 MGHRA, CDR2 YSYEKL.

The chain recombines TRBV2 with TRBJ1-5; D unclear. The CDR3 is 15 amino acids. The V gene lost 5 bases and the J gene lost 0 bases, with 11 bases spanning the gap. Germline V gene data show CDR1 as SNHLY and CDR2 as FYNNEI. CDR3 residues: CASSRAPYSNQPQHF. CDR3 DNA sequence: TGTGCCAGCAGTCGGGCACCCTATAGCAATCAGCCCCAGCATTTT.

This chain joins TRBV6-6 and TRBJ2-2, with 7 bases that match TRBD1. The V segment lost 8 bases and the J segment 4 bases; nucleotides outside the gene matches: 7. In germline, CDR1 is MNHNY, CDR2 SVGAGI (reference sequence). CDR3 length: 14 residues. The DNA of the CDR3 is TGTGCCAGCCGGTGGCAGGGGGTCACCGGGGAGCTGTTTTTT. This codes for CASRWQGVTGELFF.